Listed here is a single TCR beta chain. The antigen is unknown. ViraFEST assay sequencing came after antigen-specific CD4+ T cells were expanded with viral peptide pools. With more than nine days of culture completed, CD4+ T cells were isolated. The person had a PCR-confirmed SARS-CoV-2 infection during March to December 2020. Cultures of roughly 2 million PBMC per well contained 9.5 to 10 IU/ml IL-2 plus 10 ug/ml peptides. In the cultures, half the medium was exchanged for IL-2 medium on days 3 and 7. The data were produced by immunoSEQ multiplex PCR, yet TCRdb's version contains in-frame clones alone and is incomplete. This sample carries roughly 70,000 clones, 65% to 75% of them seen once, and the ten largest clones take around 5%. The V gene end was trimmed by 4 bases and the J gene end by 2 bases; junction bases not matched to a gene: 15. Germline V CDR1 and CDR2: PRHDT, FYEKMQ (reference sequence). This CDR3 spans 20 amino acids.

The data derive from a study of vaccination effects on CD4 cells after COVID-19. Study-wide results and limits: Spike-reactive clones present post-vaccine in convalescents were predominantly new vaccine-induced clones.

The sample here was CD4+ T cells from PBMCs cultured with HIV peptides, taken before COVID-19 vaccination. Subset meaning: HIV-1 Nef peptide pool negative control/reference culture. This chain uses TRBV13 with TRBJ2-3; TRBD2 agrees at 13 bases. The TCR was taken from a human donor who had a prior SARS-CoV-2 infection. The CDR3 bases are TGTGCCAGCAGCTCAACTAGCGGGGGGGATGAAACCATACCCACAGATACGCAGTATTTT. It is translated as CASSSTSGGDETIPTDTQYF.